Below, 20 T cell receptor beta chains from the same sample are listed, as sequenced in a study of blood T cell repertoires in COVID-19. TCRdb's table, derived via immunoSEQ multiplex PCR, lists solely in-frame clones and lacks some. The table shows approximately 96,000 clones, with around nine tenths occurring only once. Material for sequencing was peripheral blood. Every receptor here comes from an elderly woman with acute or convalescent COVID-19.

This chain links TRBV7-3 with TRBJ2-1; D is possibly TRBD2 (5 bases). Trimming took off 1 base at V and 5 bases at J, with 12 bases between the two ends. Germline V gives CDR1 SGHTA, CDR2 FQGTGA. This CDR3 region has 15 residues. The chain's CDR3 is CASSLISGPNNEQFF. The CDR3 coding sequence is TGTGCCAGCAGCTTAATAAGCGGACCTAACAATGAGCAGTTCTTC.

The chain couples TRBV7-2 to TRBJ2-1, with TRBD2 matching over 8 bases. V lost 1 base, J lost 5 bases, and 7 bases stayed unmatched. Germline V gene data show CDR1 as SGHTA and CDR2 as FQGNSA. The CDR3 spans 16 residues. Written as DNA, the CDR3 is TGTGCCAGCAGCTTAGGAGGGACTAGAATAAACAATGAGCAGTTCTTC. Amino acid sequence: CASSLGGTRINNEQFF.

The chain has TRBV3-1 (or the pseudogene TRBV3-2) and TRBJ2-1; 7 positions match TRBD1. The CDR3 length is 14 residues. V trimming: 5 bases; J trimming: 9 bases; junction bases outside the gene matches: 10. Germline loops: CDR1 LGHDT, CDR2 YNNKEL (reference sequence). CDR3: CASSFIGTATEQFF. The CDR3 DNA reads TGTGCCAGCAGCTTTATAGGGACAGCCACTGAGCAGTTCTTC.

The chain is built from TRBV9 and TRBJ2-4; TRBD2 agrees at 10 bases. Trimming at V came to 0 bases and at J to 8 bases, leaving 11 bases not matched to a gene. CDR1 and CDR2 (germline): SGDLS, YYNGEE. This CDR3 has 17 amino acids. CDR3 amino acids: CASSVEGAGGPLDIQYF. The CDR3 nucleotides read TGTGCCAGCAGCGTAGAGGGAGCGGGAGGGCCGTTGGACATTCAGTACTTC.

The chain's CDR3 is CASRQIGGRNTEAFF. The CDR3, as DNA: TGTGCCAGTAGACAGATTGGTGGCAGGAACACTGAAGCTTTCTTT. The chain is built from TRBV27 and TRBJ1-1; possibly TRBD1 for D (5 bases). V was shortened by 9 bases and J by 1 base, with 18 bases between the two germline ends. The CDR3 runs to 15 residues. Germline lookup yields CDR1 MNHEY and CDR2 SMNVEV (reference sequence).

The chain is built from TRBV20-1 and TRBJ1-3, with D unresolved. V lost 5 bases and J lost 2, with 4 bases in between. The germline CDR1 and CDR2 sequences are DFQATT and SNEGSKA (reference sequence). The length of the CDR3 is 11 residues. The CDR3 protein is CSAPTGNTIYF. The CDR3 DNA reads as TGCAGTGCTCCTACTGGAAACACCATATATTTT.

This sequence joins TRBV6-6 and TRBJ2-2; tentative D call: TRBD2 (7 bases). V was pared by 6 bases and J by 7 bases, with 15 bases between. Germline-derived CDR1 and CDR2 are MNHNY and SVGAGI (reference sequence). This CDR3 contains 14 residues. The CDR3 here is CASSPSGGFGELFF. CDR3 DNA sequence: TGTGCCAGCAGCCCGTCGGGGGGCTTCGGGGAGCTGTTTTTT.

This chain connects TRBV4-3 to TRBJ1-6; no definite D call. The germline gives CDR1 LGHNA, CDR2 YSLEER. The CDR3 contains 13 residues. Trimming cost V 4 bases and J 9 bases, with 10 bases left between them. The DNA for the CDR3 is TGCGCCAGCAGCCCAAGAGCTATTTCACCCCTCCACTTT. This gives the protein CASSPRAISPLHF.

V gene TRBV7-2 combines with J gene TRBJ2-2; D remains unclear. CDR1 and CDR2 (germline): SGHTA, FQGNSA. V lost 6 bases and J 1 base, leaving 9 bases between the germline ends. The CDR3 is made up of 14 amino acids. CDR3 loop: CASSHSWNTGELFF. The CDR3 DNA sequence: TGTGCCAGCAGTCATAGTTGGAACACCGGGGAGCTGTTTTTT.

The gene calls are TRBV4-3 and TRBJ1-6; D is unresolved. V dropped 1 base and J dropped 2 bases, with 9 bases sitting between them. Germline lookup yields CDR1 LGHNA and CDR2 YSLEER. CDR3 length: 16 amino acids. This CDR3 is CASSQGGGTYNSPLHF. CDR3 bases: TGCGCCAGCAGCCAAGGCGGAGGAACCTATAATTCACCCCTCCACTTT.

This clone was detected only once. The rearrangement joins TRBV7-2 to TRBJ2-3; TRBD2 agrees at 9 bases. Germline CDR1 SGHTA, CDR2 FQGNSA. This CDR3 has 17 amino acids. With V trimmed by 3 bases and J by 3 bases, 10 bases remained unmatched. The CDR3 DNA reads TGTGCCAGCAGCTTCCGCACCCCGGGACTAGCAACAGATACGCAGTATTTT. The encoded protein is CASSFRTPGLATDTQYF. The full variable domain, completed using reference TRBV7-2 and TRBJ2-3, is GAGVSQSPSNKVTEKGKDVELRCDPISGHTALYWYRQSLGQGLEFLIYFQGNSAPDKSGLPSDRFSAERTGGSVSTLTIQRTQQEDSAVYLCASSFRTPGLATDTQYFGPGTRLTVL.

The chain employs TRBV27 and TRBJ1-1; D uncertain. This CDR3 has 14 amino acids. Germline CDR1 is MNHEY and CDR2 is SMNVEV (reference sequence). V lost 6 bases, J lost 0 bases, and 11 bases lay in between. Written as DNA, the CDR3 is TGTGCCAGCAGCCCCTCACACCTGAACACTGAAGCTTTCTTT. The encoded protein is CASSPSHLNTEAFF.

For this clone: The junction shows a germline mismatch at one end, possibly a read error. The rearrangement uses TRBV7-2 and TRBJ2-2; the match to TRBD2 covers 9 bases. CDR1 is SGHTA, CDR2 FQGNSA, per germline. CDR3 length: 14 residues. For the CDR3, the DNA is TGTGCCAGCAGCTTACGCAGTCGAGCGGGGGGGCTGTTTTTT. Its translation: CASSLRSRAGGLFF.

The J gene is TRBJ1-2, the V gene TRBV18; 8 bases agree with TRBD1. J gave up 7 bases and V 1 base, and 11 bases lay outside the gene matches. This CDR3 has 16 residues. Germline CDR1 and CDR2: KGHSH and LQKENI. The CDR3 region is CASSPLPGQEFGGYTF. For the CDR3, the DNA is TGTGCCAGCTCACCACTACCGGGACAGGAATTTGGTGGCTACACCTTC. Drawing the rest from reference TRBV18 and TRBJ1-2, the complete variable domain is NAGVMQNPRHLVRRRGQEARLRCSPMKGHSHVYWYRQLPEEGLKFMVYLQKENIIDESGMPKERFSAEFPKEGPSILRIQQVVRGDSAAYFCASSPLPGQEFGGYTFGSGTRLTVV.

This chain joins TRBV4-1 and TRBJ2-7; TRBD1 matches 9 bases. The trim removed 3 bases at V and 6 bases at J, leaving 12 bases unmatched. The length of the CDR3 is 16 residues. From germline, CDR1 is MGHRA and CDR2 YSYEKL. Here the CDR3 DNA reads TGCGCCAGCAGCCAGGGGCTCGGGACAGGGATTTTCGAGCAGTACTTC. Amino acids: CASSQGLGTGIFEQYF.

Note on this clone: At one end the junction does not follow the germline gene, possibly because of a read error. The chain carries TRBV7-7 and TRBJ2-7; TRBD1 matches at 9 bases. Germline CDR1 is SSHAT and CDR2 is FNYEAQ (reference sequence). The CDR3 contains 15 residues. The CDR3 sequence is CASSLGTGYSYEQYF. Here the CDR3 DNA reads TGTGCTAGCAGCTTGGGGACAGGGTACTCCTACGAGCAGTACTTC.

The rearrangement uses TRBV6-5 and TRBJ1-2; D is possibly TRBD1 (6 bases). Germline V gives CDR1 MNHEY, CDR2 SVGAGI. The CDR3 runs to 15 residues. The V and J ends lost 6 bases and 0 bases respectively, with 14 bases between them. CDR3 bases: TGTGCCAGCAGAGCCCGACAGGATACTAACTATGGCTACACCTTC. This sequence encodes CASRARQDTNYGYTF.

This chain joins TRBV14 and TRBJ2-5; D is unresolved. Trimming removed 0 bases at V and 4 bases at J, with 6 bases between. The germline V gene has CDR1 SGHDN and CDR2 FVKESK. The CDR3 runs to 13 residues. The DNA of the CDR3 is TGTGCCAGCAGCCAAGATCTCCCAGAGACCCAGTACTTC. Translated, it gives CASSQDLPETQYF.

This clone was found once. This sequence joins TRBV5-1 and TRBJ2-1; 16 bases fit TRBD2. In germline, CDR1 is SGHRS, CDR2 YFSETQ. The trim removed 0 bases at V and 2 bases at J, leaving 5 bases unmatched. The CDR3 has 19 amino acids. The CDR3 is CASSLGQGLAGGTYNEQFF. CDR3 sequence (DNA): TGCGCCAGCAGCTTGGGTCAGGGACTAGCGGGGGGGACCTACAATGAGCAGTTCTTC.

The rearrangement uses TRBV18 and TRBJ1-1; 8 bases line up with TRBD1. The length of the CDR3 is 15 residues. V lost 6 bases to trimming and J lost 0 bases; unmatched junction nucleotides: 6. CDR1 is KGHSH and CDR2 is LQKENI in the germline V gene. The CDR3 here is CASSRDRTLNTEAFF. The CDR3 DNA reads TGTGCCAGCTCTCGGGACAGGACTTTGAACACTGAAGCTTTCTTT.